Shown below are 10 T cell receptor beta chains from a single sample sequenced in a study of T-cell memory formation after mild COVID-19. MiXCR, applied by TCRdb to the 5' RACE reads, yields one record per CDR3 protein. The profile covers roughly 58,000 distinct CDR3 sequences, with 8% to 10% appearing a single time and about 1.2% taken by the ten largest. Input material: PBMCs or a T cell subset sorted from them (not recorded which). These receptor sequences come from a man aged 18 to 30 who had mild COVID-19 (a few samples of this study predate the infection). Cell type and time point are not known.

A few counts support this clonotype. The genes are TRBV5-6 and TRBJ2-7; tentatively, D is TRBD1 or TRBD2 (5 bases each). Trimming cost V 4 bases and J 4 bases, with 9 bases left between them. The length of the CDR3 is 12 residues. Germline values: CDR1 SGHDT, CDR2 YYEEEE. This CDR3 reads CASSVGVYEQYV. CDR3 in DNA: TGTGCCAGCAGCGTGGGGGTTTACGAGCAGTACGTC.

A few counts support this clonotype. The J gene is TRBJ1-1, the V gene TRBV5-6; D is unresolved. CDR1 and CDR2 (germline): SGHDT, YYEEEE. The CDR3 is made up of 15 amino acids. The V end lost 0 bases, the J end lost 1 base, and 10 bases lay between the germline ends. The CDR3 DNA reads TGTGCCAGCAGCTTGGCTTCGGGCGGGAACACTGAAGCTTTCTTT. Protein product: CASSLASGGNTEAFF.

This clonotype was counted between two and nine times. The gene calls are TRBV24-1 and TRBJ2-3; D possibly corresponds to TRBD2 (5 bases). Between the trimmed V and J ends, which lost 6 bases and 6 bases, there was a span of 6 bases. Germline CDR1 reads KGHDR; CDR2 reads SFDVKD. The CDR3 totals 11 residues. CDR3 amino acids: CATSSSDTQYF. As DNA, the CDR3 is TGTGCCACCAGTTCTAGCGATACGCAGTATTTT.

This rearrangement joins TRBV18 to TRBJ1-1; D call uncertain. Between the trimmed V and J ends, which lost 4 bases and 0 bases, there was a span of 15 bases. CDR3 size: 16 residues. CDR1 KGHSH and CDR2 LQKENI come from the germline V gene. The CDR3 here is CASSQSGGHLNTEAFF. DNA for the CDR3: TGTGCCAGCTCACAGTCGGGAGGGCACTTGAACACTGAAGCTTTCTTT.

The chain couples TRBV7-2 to TRBJ1-2; 8 bases agree with TRBD1. The V gene end was trimmed by 2 bases and the J gene end by 3 bases; junction bases not matched to a gene: 11. This CDR3 spans 17 amino acids. The germline V gene encodes CDR1 SGHTA and CDR2 FQGNSA. The CDR3 DNA sequence: TGTGCCAGCAGCTTATCAGGGACAGGAGATGCTGACTATGGCTACACCTTC. Its translation is CASSLSGTGDADYGYTF.

This clonotype has more than one count but fewer than ten. V and J are TRBV11-2 and TRBJ1-3, with D uncertain. V was trimmed by 6 bases and J by 1 base, leaving 13 bases between them. The CDR3 has 15 amino acids. Germline V gene sequence: CDR1 SGHAT, CDR2 FQNNGV. The CDR3 DNA sequence: TGTGCCAGCAGAGCCTTCGCGAAATCTGGAAACACCATATATTTT. Its protein is CASRAFAKSGNTIYF.

This clonotype has only a few counts. V is TRBV7-2 and J is TRBJ2-2, with a possible D match to TRBD2 (6 bases). The CDR3 sequence is 16 residues long. The V and J ends lost 7 bases and 6 bases respectively, with 21 bases between them. Per the germline V gene, CDR1 is SGHTA and CDR2 is FQGNSA. CDR3 coding DNA: TGTGCCAGCACCACAATGAGACTAGACATCTCCGGGGAGCTGTTTTTT. It translates to CASTTMRLDISGELFF.

This clonotype was observed a handful of times. The chain employs TRBV7-9 and TRBJ2-1; 9 bases line up with TRBD2. Trimming removed 4 bases from V and 11 bases from J; junction bases left unmatched: 6. The CDR3 runs 13 residues. In germline, CDR1 is SEHNR, CDR2 FQNEAQ (reference sequence). CDR3 region: CASSSAGGLKQFF. CDR3 bases: TGTGCCAGCAGCTCAGCGGGGGGACTCAAGCAGTTCTTC.

This clonotype has more than one count but fewer than ten. V is TRBV6-5 and J is TRBJ1-3; D remains ambiguous. V dropped 6 bases and J dropped 0 bases, with 9 bases sitting between them. The CDR3 is 14 residues long. Germline assignment: CDR1 MNHEY and CDR2 SVGAGI. CDR3 region: CASRARSSGNTIYF. The CDR3, as DNA: TGTGCCAGCAGGGCACGGAGCTCTGGAAACACCATATATTTT.

This chain's CDR3 is CASSFPGLMNTEAFF. The CDR3 coding sequence is TGTGCCAGCAGTTTCCCGGGACTCATGAACACTGAAGCTTTCTTT. The V gene is TRBV5-6, the J gene TRBJ1-1, with D perhaps matching TRBD1 (5 bases). This CDR3 comprises 15 residues. Germline V CDR1 and CDR2: SGHDT, YYEEEE. Deletions cut 5 bases from V and 0 bases from J, with 14 bases between.